This T cell receptor beta chain comes out of a study of blood T cell repertoires in COVID-19. In the study overall: Italy, Spain and the United States were the sources of the convalescent and acute COVID-19 samples. T cells, B-cell-depleted T cells, or PBMCs provided the cDNA or gDNA that served as material.

In the study's own analysis: Estimation of nucleated cell counts was performed using reference gene primer amplification. Only in-frame clones appear in the TCRdb table, and some are missing; sequencing was by immunoSEQ multiplex PCR. Clonal size and the V and J genes are those of that table, whereas D and trimming came from the DNA. The table has approximately 140,000 clones, around 90% seen once. Unmatched junction bases numbered 6, after V lost 3 bases and J lost 6 bases. The CDR3 is 15 amino acids. Germline V gene sequence: CDR1 MNHNY, CDR2 SVGAGI (reference sequence). V usage is TRBV6-6 and J usage is TRBJ2-1; 9 bases match TRBD1. This clonotype was obtained from a woman aged 55-70 years with active or convalescent COVID-19. The source material was peripheral blood. This chain's CDR3 is CASSYGPGQGNEQFF. Written as DNA, the CDR3 is TGTGCCAGCAGTTATGGGCCGGGACAGGGCAATGAGCAGTTCTTC.